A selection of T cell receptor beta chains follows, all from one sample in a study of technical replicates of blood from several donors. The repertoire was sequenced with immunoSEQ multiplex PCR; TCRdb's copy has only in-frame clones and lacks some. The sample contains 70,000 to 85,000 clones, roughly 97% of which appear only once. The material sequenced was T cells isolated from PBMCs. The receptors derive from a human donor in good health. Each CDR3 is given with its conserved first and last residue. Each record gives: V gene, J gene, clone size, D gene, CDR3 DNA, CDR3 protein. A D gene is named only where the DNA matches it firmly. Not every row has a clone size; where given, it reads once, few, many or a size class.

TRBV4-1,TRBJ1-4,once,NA,TGCGCCAGCAGCAGCTACGCGGACAGAGACCATGAAAAACTGTTTTTT,CASSSYADRDHEKLFF
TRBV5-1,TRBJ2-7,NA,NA,TGCGCCAGCAGCTGGGACACTACCTACGAGCAGTACTTC,CASSWDTTYEQYF
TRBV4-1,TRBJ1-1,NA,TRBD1,TGCGCCAGCAGCCAAGATCCGACAGGGGCTGAAGCTTTCTTT,CASSQDPTGAEAFF
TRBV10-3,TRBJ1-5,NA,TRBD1,TGTGCCATCAGTGATGATAGAGGGGGCCAGCCCCAGCATTTT,CAISDDRGGQPQHF
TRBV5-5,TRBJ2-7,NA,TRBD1,TGTGCCAGCAGCTTGGCCATGGGACAGGAGACCTACGAGCAGTACTTC,CASSLAMGQETYEQYF
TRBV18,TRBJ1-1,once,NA,TGTGCCAGCTCACTAAGACAGGATTCGAACACTGAAGCTTTCTTT,CASSLRQDSNTEAFF
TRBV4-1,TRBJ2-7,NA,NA,TGCGCCAGCAGCCACGCCGGGGAAAACTACGAGCAGTACTTC,CASSHAGENYEQYF
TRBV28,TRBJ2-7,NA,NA,TGTGCCAGCACCCCATTGGGGAGCGGAGGTCCCTCCTACGAGCAGTACTTC,CASTPLGSGGPSYEQYF
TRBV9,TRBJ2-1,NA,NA,TGTGCCAGCAGCGTAGGGAGGGGCCTCTCCTACAATGAGCAGTTCTTC,CASSVGRGLSYNEQFF
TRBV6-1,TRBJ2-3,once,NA,TGTGCCAGCAGTGAATATTGGACAGACACAGATACGCAGTATTTT,CASSEYWTDTDTQYF
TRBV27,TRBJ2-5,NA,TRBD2,TGTGCCAGCAGTGAGAGACTAGCGGGGGCCCCGTACCAAGAGACCCAGTACTTC,CASSERLAGAPYQETQYF
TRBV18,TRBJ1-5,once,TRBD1,TGTGCCAGCTCATTCGACAGGGAGTATCAGCCCCAGCATTTT,CASSFDREYQPQHF
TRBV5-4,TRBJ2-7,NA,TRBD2,TGTGCCAGCAGCTTGTGGCTAGCGGACGAGCAGTACTTC,CASSLWLADEQYF
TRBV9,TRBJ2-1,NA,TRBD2,TGTGCCAGCAGCCCCGAGACTAGCGGGAGGGCCTATTTGTACAATGAGCAGTTCTTC,CASSPETSGRAYLYNEQFF
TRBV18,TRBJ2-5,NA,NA,TGTGCCAGCTCACCACGGGGGGCGCCAGGGGGACAAGAGACCCAGTACTTC,CASSPRGAPGGQETQYF
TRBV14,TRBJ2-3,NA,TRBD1,TGTGCCAGACGGGACAGGGTAACAGATACGCAGTATTTT,CARRDRVTDTQYF
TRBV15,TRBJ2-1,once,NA,TGTGCCACCAGCAGAGACGCCAGCTCCGCAGGCTACAATGAGCAGTTCTTC,CATSRDASSAGYNEQFF
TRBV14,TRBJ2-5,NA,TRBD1,TGTGCCAGCAGCCAAGCTCCCGGGACAGGGCCGGGGACCCAGTACTTC,CASSQAPGTGPGTQYF
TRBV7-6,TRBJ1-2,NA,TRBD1,TGTGCCAGCAGCCCTGGGGGACAGGGAGTTTCAGGCTACACCTTC,CASSPGGQGVSGYTF
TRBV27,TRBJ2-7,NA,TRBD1,TGTGCCAGTAGGAGACAGGGTCTCTACGAGCAGTACTTC,CASRRQGLYEQYF
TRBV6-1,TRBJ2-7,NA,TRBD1,TGTGCCAGCAGCCAAGGGGACAGCTACGAGCAGTACTTC,CASSQGDSYEQYF
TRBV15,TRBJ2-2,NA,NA,TGTGCCACCAGCAGAGACAGGGTTCACGGGGAGCTGTTTTTT,CATSRDRVHGELFF
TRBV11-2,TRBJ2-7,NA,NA,TGTGCCAGCAGCCCTCACCACGAGTCCAACGAGCAGTACTTC,CASSPHHESNEQYF
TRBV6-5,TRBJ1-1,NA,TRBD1,TGTGCCAGCAGGGGGACAGGAAGTCACACTGAAGCTTTCTTT,CASRGTGSHTEAFF
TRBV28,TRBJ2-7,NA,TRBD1,TGTGCCAGCAGGAGGGGGCCCTCAATAACTTACGAGCAGTACTTC,CASRRGPSITYEQYF
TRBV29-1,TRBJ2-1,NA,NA,TGCAGCGTTCACCGCCCGGGACATAACTACAATGAGCAGTTCTTC,CSVHRPGHNYNEQFF
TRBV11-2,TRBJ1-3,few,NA,TGTGCCAGCAGCTCGTCTAGGACTGGAAACACCATATATTTT,CASSSSRTGNTIYF
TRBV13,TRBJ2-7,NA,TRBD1,TGTGCCAGCAGCTTAGGGACAGGGGGTAGCGAGCAGTACTTC,CASSLGTGGSEQYF
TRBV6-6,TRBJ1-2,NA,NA,TGTGCCAGCAGTTACTCTTCCAGGAACTATGGCTACACCTTC,CASSYSSRNYGYTF
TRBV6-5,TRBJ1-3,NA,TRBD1,TGTGCCAGCAGTTACGGGACAGGTTCTGGAAACACCATATATTTT,CASSYGTGSGNTIYF
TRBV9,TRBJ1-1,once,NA,TGTGCCAGCAGCGTCCAGGAGCGGGAGAGCACTGAAGCTTTCTTT,CASSVQERESTEAFF